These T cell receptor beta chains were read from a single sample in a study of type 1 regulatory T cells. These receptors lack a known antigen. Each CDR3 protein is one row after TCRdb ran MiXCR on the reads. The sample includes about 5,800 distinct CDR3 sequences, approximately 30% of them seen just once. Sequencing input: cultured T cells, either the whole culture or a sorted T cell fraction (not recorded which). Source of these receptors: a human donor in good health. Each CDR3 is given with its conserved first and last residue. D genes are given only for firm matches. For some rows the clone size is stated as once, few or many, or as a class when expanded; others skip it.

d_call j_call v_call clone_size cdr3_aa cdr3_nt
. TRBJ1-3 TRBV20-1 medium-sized CSASDRNTIYF TGCAGTGCTAGCGATAGAAACACCATATATTTT
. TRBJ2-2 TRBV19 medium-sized CASSSPGHLTGELFF TGTGCCAGTAGTTCGCCGGGACACCTCACCGGGGAGCTGTTTTTT
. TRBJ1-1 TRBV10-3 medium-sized CAISVSGFTEAFF TGTGCCATCAGTGTGTCCGGGTTCACTGAAGCTTTCTTT
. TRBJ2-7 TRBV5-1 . CASSDNPPSDYEQYF TGCGCCAGCAGCGATAATCCCCCCTCAGACTACGAGCAGTACTTC
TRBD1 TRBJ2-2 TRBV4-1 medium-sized CASSLTGVTQQTGELFF TGCGCCAGCAGCCTGACAGGGGTCACACAGCAGACCGGGGAGCTGTTTTTT
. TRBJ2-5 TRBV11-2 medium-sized CASSLERRTALNQETQYF TGTGCCAGCAGCTTAGAGAGGAGAACAGCGCTGAACCAAGAGACCCAGTACTTC
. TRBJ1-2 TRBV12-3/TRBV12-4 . CASSPDINYGYTF TGTGCCAGCAGTCCGGACATTAACTATGGCTACACCTTC
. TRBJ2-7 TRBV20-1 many CSARNSYEQYF TGCAGTGCTAGAAACTCTTACGAGCAGTACTTC
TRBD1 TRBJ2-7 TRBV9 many CASSPRRGQGTREQYF TGTGCCAGCAGCCCCAGACGGGGACAGGGGACGAGGGAGCAGTACTTC
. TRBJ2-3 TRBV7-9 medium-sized CASSLDRKSTDTQYF TGTGCCAGCAGCTTAGATAGGAAGAGCACAGATACGCAGTATTTT
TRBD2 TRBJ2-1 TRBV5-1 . CASSPSGASGYNEQFF TGCGCCAGCAGCCCTTCCGGGGCTAGCGGTTACAATGAGCAGTTCTTC
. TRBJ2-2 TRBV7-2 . CVSSLDVGRWKFF TGTGTCAGCAGCTTAGACGTGGGTCGGTGGAAGTTTTTT
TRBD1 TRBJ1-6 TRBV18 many CASSLRTGDNSPLHF TGTGCCAGCTCACTCCGGACAGGGGATAATTCACCCCTCCACTTT
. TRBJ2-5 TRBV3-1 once CASTRRGQETQYF TGTGCCAGCACCCGTCGGGGGCAAGAGACCCAGTACTTC
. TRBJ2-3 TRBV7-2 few CASSPEWADTQYF TGTGCCAGCAGTCCAGAGTGGGCAGATACGCAGTATTTT
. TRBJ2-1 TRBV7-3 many CASSPGLWGSSYNEQFF TGTGCCAGCAGCCCCGGGTTATGGGGAAGCTCCTACAATGAGCAGTTCTTC
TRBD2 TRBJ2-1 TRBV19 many CASDGSGRGDYNEQFF TGTGCCTCGGACGGGAGCGGGAGGGGTGACTACAATGAGCAGTTCTTC
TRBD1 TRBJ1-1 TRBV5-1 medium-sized CASSLLQGADTEAFF TGCGCCAGCAGCTTGCTCCAGGGGGCGGACACTGAAGCTTTCTTT
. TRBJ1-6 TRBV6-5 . CAGSPTGAGNSPLHF TGTGCCGGCAGTCCCACCGGGGCAGGGAATTCACCCCTCCACTTT
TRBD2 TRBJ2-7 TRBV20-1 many CSARDNPGTSYEQYF TGCAGTGCTAGAGACAACCCCGGGACTAGCTACGAGCAGTACTTC
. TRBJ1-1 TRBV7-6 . CASSLKWGSEAFF TGTGCCAGCAGCTTAAAGTGGGGCTCTGAAGCTTTCTTT
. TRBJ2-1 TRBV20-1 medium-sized CSARGYSYNEQFF TGCAGTGCTAGAGGGTACTCCTACAATGAGCAGTTCTTC
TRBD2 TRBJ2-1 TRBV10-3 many CAISESRLASGEQFF TGTGCCATCAGTGAGTCGAGACTAGCTTCGGGTGAGCAGTTCTTC
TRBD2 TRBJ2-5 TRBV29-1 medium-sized CSVGGGEETQYF TGCAGCGTTGGCGGGGGAGAGGAGACCCAGTACTTC
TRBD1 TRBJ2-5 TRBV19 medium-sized CASSITPMGQGGETQYF TGTGCCAGTAGTATTACCCCGATGGGACAGGGCGGGGAGACCCAGTACTTC
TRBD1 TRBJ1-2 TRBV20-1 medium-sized CSASDRATFYGYTF TGCAGTGCCTCGGACAGGGCGACATTCTATGGCTACACCTTC
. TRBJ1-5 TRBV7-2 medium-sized CASSLHQGSLQPQHF TGTGCCAGCAGCTTACATCAGGGATCCCTTCAGCCCCAGCATTTT
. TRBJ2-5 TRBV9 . CASSAVVGETQYF TGTGCCAGCAGCGCGGTCGTGGGGGAGACCCAGTACTTC
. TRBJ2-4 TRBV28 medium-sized CASRMTSGNIQYF TGTGCCAGCAGGATGACCTCGGGAAACATTCAGTACTTC
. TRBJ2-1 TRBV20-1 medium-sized CSAGLGYNEQFF TGCAGTGCAGGGCTAGGGTACAATGAGCAGTTCTTC
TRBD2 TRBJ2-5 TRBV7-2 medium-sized CASSPGLASETQYF TGTGCCAGCAGCCCGGGACTAGCCTCAGAGACCCAGTACTTC
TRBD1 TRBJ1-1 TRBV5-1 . CGSSRDSMNTEAFF TGCGGCAGCAGTCGGGACAGCATGAACACTGAAGCTTTCTTT
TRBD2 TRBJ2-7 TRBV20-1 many CSAREGKGLAGDYEQYF TGCAGTGCTAGAGAAGGAAAAGGACTAGCGGGAGATTACGAGCAGTACTTC
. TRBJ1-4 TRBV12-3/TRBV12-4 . CASSRQAVREKLFF TGTGCCAGCAGTAGACAGGCTGTGCGCGAAAAACTGTTTTTT
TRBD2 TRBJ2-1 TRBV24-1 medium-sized CATSDLRTSGNEQFF TGTGCCACCAGTGATTTGAGGACTAGCGGCAATGAGCAGTTCTTC
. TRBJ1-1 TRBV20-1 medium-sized CIATPENTEAFF TGCATCGCTACCCCAGAGAACACTGAAGCTTTCTTT
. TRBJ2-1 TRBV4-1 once CASSHYHANEQFF TGCGCCAGCAGCCACTACCACGCCAATGAGCAGTTCTTC
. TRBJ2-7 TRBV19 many CASSPRGVGLYEQYF TGTGCCAGTAGTCCGAGGGGAGTGGGATTATACGAGCAGTACTTC
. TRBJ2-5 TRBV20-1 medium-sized CSAWGPRETQYF TGCAGTGCCTGGGGTCCAAGGGAGACCCAGTACTTC
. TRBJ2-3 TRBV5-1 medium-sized CASSLGLASTDTQYF TGCGCCAGCAGCTTGGGTCTAGCGAGCACAGATACGCAGTATTTT
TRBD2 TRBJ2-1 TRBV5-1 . CASSPLGGRAVSYNEQFF TGCGCCAGCAGCCCCCTCGGCGGGAGGGCTGTCTCCTACAATGAGCAGTTCTTC